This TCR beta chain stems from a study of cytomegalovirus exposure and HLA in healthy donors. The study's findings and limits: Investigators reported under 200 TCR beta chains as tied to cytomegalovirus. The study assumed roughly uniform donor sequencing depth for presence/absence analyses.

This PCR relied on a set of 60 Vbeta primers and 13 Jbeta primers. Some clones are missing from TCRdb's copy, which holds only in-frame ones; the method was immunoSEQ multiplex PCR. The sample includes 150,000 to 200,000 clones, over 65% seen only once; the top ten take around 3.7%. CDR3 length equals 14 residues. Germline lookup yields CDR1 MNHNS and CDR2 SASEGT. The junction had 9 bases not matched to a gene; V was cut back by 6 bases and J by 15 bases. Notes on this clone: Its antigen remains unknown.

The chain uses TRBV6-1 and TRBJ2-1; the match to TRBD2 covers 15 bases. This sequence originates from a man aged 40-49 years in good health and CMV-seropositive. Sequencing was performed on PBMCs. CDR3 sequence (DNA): TGTGCCAGCAGAGGACTAGCGGGAGGGCCTTCTTTGTTCTTC. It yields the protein CASRGLAGGPSLFF.